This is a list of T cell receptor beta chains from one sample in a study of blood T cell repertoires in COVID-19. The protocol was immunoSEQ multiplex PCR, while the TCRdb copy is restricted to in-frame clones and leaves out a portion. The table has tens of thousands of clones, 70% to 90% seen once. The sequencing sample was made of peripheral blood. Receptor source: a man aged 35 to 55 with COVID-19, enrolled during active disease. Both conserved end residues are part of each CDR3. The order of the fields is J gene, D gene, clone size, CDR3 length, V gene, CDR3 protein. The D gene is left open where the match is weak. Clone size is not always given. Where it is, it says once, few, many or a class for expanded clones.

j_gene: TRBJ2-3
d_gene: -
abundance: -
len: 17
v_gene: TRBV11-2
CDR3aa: CASSLAVFGVGADTQYF

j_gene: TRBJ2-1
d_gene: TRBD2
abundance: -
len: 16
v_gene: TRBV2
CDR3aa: CASRVPGTSGGMRQFF

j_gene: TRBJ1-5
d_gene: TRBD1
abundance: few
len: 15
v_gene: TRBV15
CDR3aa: CATSREAGGQQPQHF

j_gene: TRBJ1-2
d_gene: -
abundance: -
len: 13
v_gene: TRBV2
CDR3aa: CASSGLGGGSYTF

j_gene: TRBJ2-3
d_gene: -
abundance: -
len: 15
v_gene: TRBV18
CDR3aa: CASSPQGSLTDTQYF

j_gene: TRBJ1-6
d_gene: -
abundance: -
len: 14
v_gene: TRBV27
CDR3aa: CASREWADNSPLHF

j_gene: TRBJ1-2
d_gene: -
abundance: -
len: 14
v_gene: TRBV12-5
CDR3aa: CASGLGGSGDGYTF

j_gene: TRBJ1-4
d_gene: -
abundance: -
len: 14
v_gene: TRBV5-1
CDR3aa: CASSVDSPNEKLFF

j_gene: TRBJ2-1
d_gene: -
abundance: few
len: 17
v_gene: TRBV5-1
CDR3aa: CASSYLPVQGRYNEQFF

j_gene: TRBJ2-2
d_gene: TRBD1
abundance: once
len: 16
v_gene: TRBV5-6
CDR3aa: CASSSPTGGLTGELFF

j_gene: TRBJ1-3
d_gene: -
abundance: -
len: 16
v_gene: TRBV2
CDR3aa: CASKGSIRVVGNTIYF

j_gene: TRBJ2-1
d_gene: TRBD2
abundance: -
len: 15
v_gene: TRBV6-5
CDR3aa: CASSPWTSGDNEQFF

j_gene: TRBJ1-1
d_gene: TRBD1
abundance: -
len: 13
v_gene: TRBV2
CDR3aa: CASSGQGAAEAFF

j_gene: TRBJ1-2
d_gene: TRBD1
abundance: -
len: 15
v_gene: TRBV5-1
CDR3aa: CASSLGGTGVYGYTF

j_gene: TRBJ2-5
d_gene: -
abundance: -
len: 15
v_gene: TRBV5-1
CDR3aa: CASSLAQVMTETQYF

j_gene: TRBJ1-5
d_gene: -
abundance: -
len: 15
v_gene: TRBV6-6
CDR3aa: CASSSTFGSNQPQHF

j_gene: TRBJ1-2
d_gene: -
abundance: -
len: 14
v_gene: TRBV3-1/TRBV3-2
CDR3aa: CASSQEGGLKGYTF

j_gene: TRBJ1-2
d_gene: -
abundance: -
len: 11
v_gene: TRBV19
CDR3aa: CASPRVGGYTF

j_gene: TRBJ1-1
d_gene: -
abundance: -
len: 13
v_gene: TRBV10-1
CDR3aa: CASSEEGGSEAFF

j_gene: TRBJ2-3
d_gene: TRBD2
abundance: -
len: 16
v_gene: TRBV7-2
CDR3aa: CASSLVSGGAVDTQYF

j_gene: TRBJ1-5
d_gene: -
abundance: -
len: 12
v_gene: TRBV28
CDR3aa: CASSLIGQPQHF

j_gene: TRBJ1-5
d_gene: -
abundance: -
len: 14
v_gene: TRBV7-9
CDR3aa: CATDGGGSNQPQHF

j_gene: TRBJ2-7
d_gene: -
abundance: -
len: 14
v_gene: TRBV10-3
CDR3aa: CAITDSILDYEQYF